A selection of T cell receptor beta chains follows, all from one sample in a study of shared clonotypes between healthy human individuals. Repertoires were generated with immunoSEQ multiplex PCR, while TCRdb's copy carries only in-frame clones and drops some. The table has fewer than 550,000 clones, over 75% seen once. The sequenced sample was PBMCs. Receptors were obtained from a woman in her thirties or forties in good health. Some clones in this sample may be carry-over from other donors' samples. Both conserved end residues are part of each CDR3. A D gene is named only where the DNA matches it firmly.

cdr3_aa	v_call	j_call	d_call
CASSLVSNDYNEQFF	TRBV5-1	TRBJ2-1	.
CASSPLRAGELFF	TRBV14	TRBJ2-2	.
CASSVWGSDTQYF	TRBV9	TRBJ2-3	.
CASSQDRDSAPDTQYF	TRBV4-3	TRBJ2-3	.
CASSELARGGEKLFF	TRBV25-1	TRBJ1-4	TRBD1
CASSLAGLMTEAFF	TRBV5-1	TRBJ1-1	.
CSGLRGQKDQPQHF	TRBV29-1	TRBJ1-5	TRBD1
CASKGLPSSYEQYF	TRBV6-1	TRBJ2-7	.
CASSLAGGLNQPQHF	TRBV5-1	TRBJ1-5	TRBD1
CSVDPSGRYREQFF	TRBV29-1	TRBJ2-1	.
CASSLIRGRHQPQHF	TRBV28	TRBJ1-5	.
CASKPEAMGNYEQYF	TRBV4-1	TRBJ2-7	.
CASSPQRDTQYF	TRBV7-2	TRBJ2-3	.
CASSLQGPGANVLTF	TRBV7-2	TRBJ2-6	.
CASSQNQGRDQPQHF	TRBV4-2	TRBJ1-5	.
CSPTWGGTQYF	TRBV29-1	TRBJ2-5	TRBD2
CASSLDLRQGLTNEKLFF	TRBV11-3	TRBJ1-4	TRBD1
CASSYMGSSAYEQYF	TRBV6-6	TRBJ2-7	.
CASSLVTSGLAASYEQYF	TRBV11-2	TRBJ2-7	TRBD2
CASRMAGATDTQYF	TRBV5-1	TRBJ2-3	.
CASGEGYSYTF	TRBV5-1	TRBJ1-2	.
CASSLDTIGTEAFF	TRBV5-1	TRBJ1-1	.
CASSFRKAITSYNEQFF	TRBV19	TRBJ2-1	.